The source of this T cell receptor beta chain is a study of shared clonotypes between healthy human individuals. Study findings and constraints: The researchers took only blood, and tissue repertoires probably look different.

Remarks on this clone: Its antigen is not identified.

Libraries were prepared by immunoSEQ multiplex PCR; TCRdb keeps only in-frame clonotypes and omits some of them. The repertoire holds over a million clones, with roughly 96% as singletons. Germline V lookup: CDR1 SQVTM, CDR2 ANQGSEA. This CDR3 contains 10 residues. Between the trimmed V and J ends, which lost 7 bases and 8 bases, there was a span of 9 bases. Researchers partitioned CD4+ cells into CD45RA+ naive and CD45RA-negative memory subsets. This sequence joins TRBV29-1 and TRBJ1-3, with D unclear. Sample: naive CD4+ T cells sorted from blood. Regarding subset: CD45RA+ positively selected. This receptor was taken from a man aged 25 to 45 in good health. The CDR3 loop reads CSAFDDTIYF. The CDR3 coding sequence is TGCAGCGCCTTTGACGACACCATATATTTT.